This paragraph reports one TCR beta chain. The CDR3 contains 15 residues. Germline CDR1 reads MNHEY; CDR2 reads SMNVEV (reference sequence). The junction had 5 bases not matched to a gene; V was cut back by 5 bases and J by 1 base. The data originate from a study of blood T cell repertoires in COVID-19. Profiling relied on immunoSEQ multiplex PCR, and the TCRdb table lists in-frame clones only, not all of them. The table shows about 100,000 clones, with roughly nine tenths occurring only once. The chain combines TRBV27 with TRBJ1-5, with 7 nucleotides matching TRBD1. What was sequenced was peripheral blood. This receptor was taken from a man aged 45 to 65 with acute or convalescent COVID-19. The CDR3 nucleotides read TGTGCCAGCAGTCCGGACAGGCAGAGCAATCAGCCCCAGCATTTT. It is translated as CASSPDRQSNQPQHF.